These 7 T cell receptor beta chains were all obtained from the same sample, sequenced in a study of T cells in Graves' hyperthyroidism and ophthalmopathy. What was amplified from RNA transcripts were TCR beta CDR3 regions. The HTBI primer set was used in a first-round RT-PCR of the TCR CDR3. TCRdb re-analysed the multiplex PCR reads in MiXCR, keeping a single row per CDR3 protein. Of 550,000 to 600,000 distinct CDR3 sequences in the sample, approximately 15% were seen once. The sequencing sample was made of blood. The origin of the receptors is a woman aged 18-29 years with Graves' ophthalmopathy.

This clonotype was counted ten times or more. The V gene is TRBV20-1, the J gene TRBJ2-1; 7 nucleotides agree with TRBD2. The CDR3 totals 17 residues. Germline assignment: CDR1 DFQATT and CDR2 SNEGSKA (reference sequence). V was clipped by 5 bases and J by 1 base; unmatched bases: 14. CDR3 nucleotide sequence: TGCAGTGCTGGGGGGGACGGCGTCGAAGGATCCTACAATGAGCAGTTCTTC. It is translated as CSAGGDGVEGSYNEQFF.

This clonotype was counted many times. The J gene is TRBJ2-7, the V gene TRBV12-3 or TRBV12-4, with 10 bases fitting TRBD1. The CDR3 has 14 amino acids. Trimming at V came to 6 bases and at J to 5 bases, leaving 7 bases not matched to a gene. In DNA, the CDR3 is TGTGCCAGCAGCCTGGGACAGGGGTTCAACGAGCAGTACTTC. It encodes CASSLGQGFNEQYF.

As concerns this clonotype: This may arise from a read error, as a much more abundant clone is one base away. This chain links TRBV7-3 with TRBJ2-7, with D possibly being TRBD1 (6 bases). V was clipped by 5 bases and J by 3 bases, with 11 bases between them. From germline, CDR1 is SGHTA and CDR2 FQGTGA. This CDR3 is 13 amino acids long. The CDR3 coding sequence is TGTGCCAGCAGCATTGGGGGCGGCTACGAGCAGTACTTC. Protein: CASSIGGGYEQYF.

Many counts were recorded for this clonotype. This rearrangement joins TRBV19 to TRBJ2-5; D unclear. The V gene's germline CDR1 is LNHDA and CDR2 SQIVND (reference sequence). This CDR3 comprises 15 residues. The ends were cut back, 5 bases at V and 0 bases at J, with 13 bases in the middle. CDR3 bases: TGTGCCAGTAGTTCAGACGGCGGAAACCAAGAGACCCAGTACTTC. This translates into CASSSDGGNQETQYF.

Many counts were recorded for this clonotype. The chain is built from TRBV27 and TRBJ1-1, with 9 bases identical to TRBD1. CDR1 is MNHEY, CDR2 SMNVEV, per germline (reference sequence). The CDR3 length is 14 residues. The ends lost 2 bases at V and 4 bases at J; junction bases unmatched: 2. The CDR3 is CASSLEQGATEAFF. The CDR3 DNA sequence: TGTGCCAGCAGTTTAGAACAGGGGGCCACTGAAGCTTTCTTT.

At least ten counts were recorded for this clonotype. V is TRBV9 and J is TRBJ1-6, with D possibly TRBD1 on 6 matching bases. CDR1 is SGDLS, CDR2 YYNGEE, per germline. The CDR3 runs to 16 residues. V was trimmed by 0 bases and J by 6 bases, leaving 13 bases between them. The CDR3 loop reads CASSVGDRGGNSPLHF. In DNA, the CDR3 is TGTGCCAGCAGCGTAGGAGACAGAGGGGGTAATTCACCCCTCCACTTT.

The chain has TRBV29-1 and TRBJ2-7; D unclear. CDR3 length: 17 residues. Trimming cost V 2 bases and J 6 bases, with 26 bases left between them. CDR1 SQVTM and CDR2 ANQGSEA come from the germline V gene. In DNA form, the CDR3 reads TGCAGCGTTGAATCCCAGTCCCGGACGGCCTTGATAGGCGAGCAGTACTTC. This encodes CSVESQSRTALIGEQYF.